This is a list of T cell receptor beta chains from one sample in a study of blood T cells in healthy people across ages. From the 5' RACE reads, TCRdb called clonotypes with MiXCR, one entry per CDR3 protein. Among about 970,000 distinct CDR3 sequences, just over 50% were seen once, and the ten largest hold about a fifth. The specimen sequenced was blood. The receptors derive from an older woman in good health. The CDR3 runs from the conserved cysteine through the conserved F or W. The D gene is left open where the match is weak. Not every row has a clone size; where given, it reads once, few, many or a size class.

D	size	J	V	CDR3	DNA
.	.	TRBJ2-7	TRBV7-2	CASSLAEVLAYEQYF	TGTGCCAGCAGCTTAGCGGAGGTGTTGGCCTACGAGCAGTACTTC
.	.	TRBJ2-3	TRBV7-6	CASSPNGGHTDTQYF	TGTGCCAGCAGCCCCAATGGGGGGCACACAGATACGCAGTATTTT
TRBD2	.	TRBJ2-1	TRBV2	CASSEALAGSVEYNEQFF	TGTGCCAGCAGTGAAGCGCTAGCGGGATCAGTTGAGTACAATGAGCAGTTCTTC
TRBD1	.	TRBJ1-2	TRBV6-5	CASSYLDRLNYGYTF	TGTGCCAGCAGTTACCTGGACAGGTTAAACTATGGCTACACCTTC
.	.	TRBJ2-5	TRBV7-8	CASSLTGSEVETQYF	TGTGCCAGCAGCCTCACGGGGTCTGAGGTGGAGACCCAGTACTTC
TRBD2	.	TRBJ2-3	TRBV29-1	CSVGTSAIGDTQYF	TGCAGCGTGGGGACTAGCGCGATCGGCGATACGCAGTATTTT
.	.	TRBJ1-2	TRBV11-2	CASSHIRGQKNYGYTF	TGTGCCAGCAGCCACATTCGAGGACAGAAAAACTATGGCTACACCTTC
TRBD2	.	TRBJ2-1	TRBV5-5	CASSSQGLANNEQFF	TGTGCCAGCAGCTCTCAGGGACTAGCGAACAATGAGCAGTTCTTC
.	few	TRBJ2-3	TRBV10-3	CAISESRGGVTDTQYF	TGTGCCATCAGTGAGTCAAGGGGTGGGGTTACAGATACGCAGTATTTT
.	.	TRBJ2-3	TRBV6-6	CASSYSGLATDTQYF	TGTGCCAGCAGTTACTCGGGACTTGCCACAGATACGCAGTATTTT
.	.	TRBJ2-5	TRBV29-1	CSVRLTRQGTQYF	TGCAGCGTCCGATTGACACGTCAAGGGACCCAGTACTTC
TRBD2	.	TRBJ2-2	TRBV7-2	CASSTSGSFTGELFF	TGTGCCAGCAGCACTAGCGGGAGTTTCACCGGGGAGCTGTTTTTT
TRBD1	.	TRBJ1-2	TRBV28	CASRDTQGYGYTF	TGTGCCAGCAGAGACACACAGGGGTACGGCTACACCTTC
.	many	TRBJ2-2	TRBV4-2	CASSQVLAQGTGELFF	TGTGCCAGCAGCCAAGTTCTAGCCCAGGGCACCGGGGAGCTGTTTTTT
.	.	TRBJ2-7	TRBV28	CASSFPVDSYEQYF	TGTGCCAGCAGTTTTCCAGTCGATTCCTACGAGCAGTACTTC
.	once	TRBJ2-7	TRBV28	CASSFFDRRTYEQYF	TGTGCCAGCAGTTTTTTCGACAGAAGAACCTACGAGCAGTACTTC
TRBD2	few	TRBJ2-7	TRBV12-3/TRBV12-4	CASSLWGTSRSHEQYF	TGTGCCAGCAGTTTATGGGGGACTAGCAGGAGCCACGAGCAGTACTTC
TRBD2	.	TRBJ2-1	TRBV6-1	CASRGTSGRAHEQFF	TGTGCCAGCAGGGGGACTAGCGGGAGGGCCCATGAGCAGTTCTTC
TRBD1	.	TRBJ2-1	TRBV28	CASGDRNNEQFF	TGTGCCAGCGGGGACAGAAATAATGAGCAGTTCTTC
TRBD1	few	TRBJ1-2	TRBV9	CASSDLTGFRYGYTF	TGTGCCAGCAGCGACCTGACAGGGTTCCGCTATGGCTACACCTTC
.	.	TRBJ1-1	TRBV7-9	CASLGRGNTEAFF	TGTGCCAGCCTGGGACGGGGGAACACTGAAGCTTTCTTT
.	.	TRBJ1-2	TRBV28	CASSFRVRGYTF	TGTGCCAGCAGTTTCAGGGTCCGAGGCTACACCTTC
TRBD1	.	TRBJ1-6	TRBV7-2	CASSLVGGQGNSPLHF	TGTGCCAGCAGCTTAGTAGGGGGACAGGGGAATTCACCCCTCCACTTT
.	.	TRBJ1-5	TRBV30	CAWTVGANQPQHF	TGTGCCTGGACCGTGGGGGCGAATCAGCCCCAGCATTTT
TRBD2	few	TRBJ2-7	TRBV5-1	CASSLARGYEQYF	TGTGCCAGCAGCTTAGCGCGGGGGTACGAGCAGTACTTC
TRBD1	few	TRBJ2-1	TRBV18	CASSPIQGASEQFF	TGTGCCAGCTCACCTATCCAGGGGGCATCTGAGCAGTTCTTC
TRBD1	.	TRBJ1-5	TRBV19	CASIRQGNQYGQPQHF	TGTGCCAGTATCCGACAGGGGAACCAGTATGGTCAGCCCCAGCATTTT
.	.	TRBJ2-3	TRBV7-2	CASRVTGDRDTQYF	TGTGCCAGCAGGGTAACGGGAGACAGAGATACGCAGTATTTT
TRBD2	few	TRBJ2-1	TRBV20-1	CSARQLAGANNEQFF	TGCAGTGCTAGACAGCTAGCGGGAGCGAACAATGAGCAGTTCTTC
.	.	TRBJ2-1	TRBV5-6	CASSLLVSDNEQFF	TGTGCCAGCAGCTTGTTGGTTTCTGACAATGAGCAGTTCTTC
.	few	TRBJ2-7	TRBV7-3	CASSLFREDSYEQYF	TGTGCCAGCAGCTTATTCAGGGAAGATTCCTACGAGCAGTACTTC
.	.	TRBJ2-1	TRBV4-3	CASSQEYTIYNEQFF	TGCGCCAGCAGCCAAGAGTACACGATCTACAATGAGCAGTTCTTC
.	once	TRBJ2-7	TRBV13	CASSNIWGLDEQYF	TGTGCCAGCAGCAACATTTGGGGGTTGGACGAGCAGTACTTC
.	few	TRBJ2-5	TRBV7-9	CASSLGEQTQYF	TGTGCCAGCAGCTTAGGAGAGCAGACCCAGTACTTC
TRBD2	once	TRBJ2-5	TRBV27	CASRVGGFGETQYF	TGTGCCAGCAGGGTGGGGGGGTTCGGAGAGACCCAGTACTTC
TRBD1	few	TRBJ2-5	TRBV10-3	CAISRTGEQETQYF	TGTGCCATCTCCCGGACAGGGGAACAAGAGACCCAGTACTTC
.	.	TRBJ2-7	TRBV24-1	CATSDGRYEQYF	TGTGCCACCAGTGACGGCCGCTACGAGCAGTACTTC
.	.	TRBJ2-7	TRBV4-1	CASSSSTPSSYNEQYF	TGCGCCAGCAGCTCCTCGACTCCAAGCTCCTACAATGAGCAGTACTTC
.	few	TRBJ2-4	TRBV14	CASSLVWWRTASGQYF	TGTGCCAGCAGCCTCGTCTGGTGGAGGACGGCGTCGGGGCAGTACTTC
.	few	TRBJ2-7	TRBV28	CASWGVTTYEQYF	TGTGCCAGCTGGGGAGTAACTACCTACGAGCAGTACTTC
.	.	TRBJ2-3	TRBV20-1	CSARPTSTDTQYF	TGCAGTGCTAGACCGACGAGCACAGATACGCAGTATTTT
TRBD2	.	TRBJ2-1	TRBV29-1	CSVALSGRASYNEQFF	TGCAGCGTTGCCCTATCCGGGAGGGCCTCCTACAATGAGCAGTTCTTC
.	.	TRBJ2-1	TRBV7-2	CASTRGLGAEYNEQFF	TGTGCCAGCACCCGCGGGCTAGGAGCGGAGTACAATGAGCAGTTCTTC
TRBD2	few	TRBJ2-7	TRBV29-1	CSTREGYEQYF	TGCAGCACGAGGGAGGGTTACGAGCAGTACTTC
.	.	TRBJ1-5	TRBV20-1	CSARDPNRNQPQHF	TGCAGTGCTAGAGATCCTAATCGGAATCAGCCCCAGCATTTT
.	once	TRBJ1-2	TRBV25-1	CASTRGDFRGAIYGYTF	TGTGCCAGCACCCGGGGGGACTTCAGGGGTGCCATCTATGGCTACACCTTC
.	.	TRBJ1-2	TRBV18	CASSTANSGYTF	TGTGCCAGCTCGACCGCTAACTCTGGCTACACCTTC
TRBD2	once	TRBJ2-3	TRBV7-2	CASSLGPSGALAGDTQYF	TGTGCCAGCAGCTTAGGTCCTAGCGGGGCCTTAGCAGGGGATACGCAGTATTTT
.	few	TRBJ2-3	TRBV4-1	CASSHGGSLTDTQYF	TGCGCCAGCAGCCATGGGGGATCACTCACAGATACGCAGTATTTT
TRBD2	.	TRBJ2-3	TRBV3-1	CASKYTSGRAWGTQYF	TGTGCCAGCAAATATACTAGCGGGAGGGCCTGGGGTACGCAGTATTTT
.	.	TRBJ2-3	TRBV7-6	CASSAIWSGSGDTQYF	TGTGCCAGCAGCGCCATTTGGAGCGGTTCGGGCGATACGCAGTATTTT
TRBD2	.	TRBJ2-7	TRBV28	CASNFIAGASYEHYF	TGTGCCAGCAATTTTATAGCGGGGGCCTCCTACGAGCACTACTTC
.	.	TRBJ1-1	TRBV7-3	CASSLGGYGEAFF	TGTGCCAGCAGCTTGGGGGGTTATGGTGAAGCTTTCTTT
TRBD1	many	TRBJ2-1	TRBV3-1	CASSQDRSSYNEQFF	TGTGCCAGCAGCCAGGACAGGAGCTCCTACAATGAGCAGTTCTTC
.	.	TRBJ1-6	TRBV7-2	CASSLQGDGSPLHF	TGTGCCAGCAGCCTGCAGGGCGACGGATCACCCCTCCACTTT
.	.	TRBJ2-5	TRBV27	CASSYKRRETQYF	TGTGCCAGCAGTTATAAACGGCGAGAGACCCAGTACTTC
TRBD1	.	TRBJ2-7	TRBV5-6	CASSLARGRGEQYF	TGTGCCAGCAGCTTGGCCAGGGGGCGAGGCGAGCAGTACTTC